Below, one TCR beta chain is given with its context. The antigen remains undetermined. One junction end disagrees with the germline gene, perhaps due to a read error. Primers included in the PCR were 60 Vbeta and 13 Jbeta primers. TCRdb keeps only in-frame clones here, not all; method: immunoSEQ multiplex PCR. Among about 130,000 clones listed, 75% to 85% were seen once. This sample is drawn from a study of cytomegalovirus exposure and HLA in healthy donors. At the time of sampling, donors were nominally healthy, though unrecorded immune exposures were likely. Study observations and caveats: Cytomegalovirus association was assigned to 170 or so TCR beta chains. When a later analysis was performed, an Asian-associated ancestry cluster reportedly had fewer N-insertions than the roughly 670-donor mean. About 87% or about 30% of the time was how often most TCR beta V segments were productive, according to an earlier analysis.

Germline CDR1 is MNHEY and CDR2 is SMNVEV (reference sequence). This CDR3 region has 16 residues. The source material was PBMCs. This chain joins TRBV27 and TRBJ2-1, with a tentative D call TRBD2 (6 bases). The source is a middle-aged woman in good health and CMV-seronegative. In nucleotides, the CDR3 is TGTGCCCGCAGTTTAGGAGGGAGGAGGTCCTACAATGAGCAGTTCTTC. Translating gives CARSLGGRRSYNEQFF.